This T cell receptor beta chain came from a study of T cells after yellow fever vaccination. In its sample, this clonotype was seen many times. TCRdb re-called the 5' RACE reads with MiXCR, one entry per CDR3 protein. The table records about 300,000 distinct CDR3 sequences, approximately 3.9% of them present only once. Trimming shortened V by 1 base and J by 9 bases, and 6 bases separated the two germline ends. The CDR3 is 12 amino acids. Germline V gene data show CDR1 as SGHTA and CDR2 as FQGNSA. This chain joins TRBV7-2 and TRBJ2-2; D is undetermined. The sample consisted of PBMCs, taken 5 days after the yellow fever booster vaccination. This receptor was identified in a man between 18 and 29 years old who received the YFV17D yellow fever vaccine. Written as DNA, the CDR3 is TGTGCCAGCAGCTTAGATGGGAGGGAGCTGTTTTTT. It yields the protein CASSLDGRELFF.